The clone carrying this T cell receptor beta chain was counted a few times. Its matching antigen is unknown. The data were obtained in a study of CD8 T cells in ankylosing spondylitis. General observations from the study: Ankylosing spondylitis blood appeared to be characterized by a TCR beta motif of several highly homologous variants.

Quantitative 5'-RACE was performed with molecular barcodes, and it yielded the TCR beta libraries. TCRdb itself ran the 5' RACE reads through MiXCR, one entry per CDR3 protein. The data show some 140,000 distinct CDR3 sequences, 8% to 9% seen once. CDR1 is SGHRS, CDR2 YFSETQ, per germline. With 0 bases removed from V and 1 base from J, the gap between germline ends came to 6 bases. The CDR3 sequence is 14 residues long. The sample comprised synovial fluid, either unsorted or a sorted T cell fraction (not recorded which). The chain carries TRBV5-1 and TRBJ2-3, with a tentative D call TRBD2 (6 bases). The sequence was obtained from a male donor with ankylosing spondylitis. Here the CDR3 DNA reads TGCGCCAGCAGCTTGGCTAGCGGCACAGATACGCAGTATTTT. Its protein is CASSLASGTDTQYF.